Detailed here is one TCR beta chain. The antigen is not known. The sample is drawn from a study of identical twins. Study-level results: When twins shared out-of-frame alpha sequences, those sequences had excess low generation probability. The abundant beta clonotypes from cord blood had fewer insertions, and memory repertoires had none of this. Because invariant MAIT and iNKT cells could be present, zero-insertion analyses could be partly confounded.

A template switching step contributed a universal primer site, while unique molecular identifiers were present in the cDNA. A single record per CDR3 protein comes from TCRdb applying MiXCR to the 5' RACE reads. The top ten hold approximately 6.5% of the sample, which has 250,000 to 350,000 distinct CDR3 sequences, 9.5% seen once. The data were also submitted as part of a second study, on yellow fever vaccine responses in identical twins.

This TCR came from a woman aged 18-35 years in good health. The specimen sequenced was CD8+ T cells sorted from blood.

CDR3 nucleotide sequence: TGTGCCAGCAGCCTTTCGAGTCTTTCTCTAGCCCGAACAATATACGAGCAGTACTTC. Translation gives CASSLSSLSLARTIYEQYF. This sequence joins TRBV4-2 and TRBJ2-7, with TRBD2 as a possible D gene (5 bases). This CDR3 has 19 amino acids. The V end was cut by 4 bases, the J end by 4 bases, with 29 bases between. Germline CDR1 reads LGHNA; CDR2 reads YNFKEQ.